This TCR beta chain was sequenced for a study of cytomegalovirus exposure and HLA in healthy donors. Note on this clone: Its target is not known.

General study results and limits: Sequencing likely generated an artifact that appeared as a cluster of highly shared sequence variants. After further analysis at a later stage, 16,951 TCR beta sequences were associated with HLA alleles at 0.05 false discovery rate. With later analysis, a missense DCLRE1C variant became linked to TCR beta V- and J-gene trimming. Altogether, 150 to 200 TCR beta chains were recorded as cytomegalovirus-associated.

PCR amplification relied on 60 Vbeta primers (plus 13 Jbeta primers). TCRdb's table, derived via immunoSEQ multiplex PCR, lists solely in-frame clones and lacks some. The sample consists of over 100,000 clones, 60% to 85% of them appearing once. V lost 3 bases and J lost 3, with 5 bases in between. The CDR3 has 12 amino acids. Germline V gene data show CDR1 as SEHNR and CDR2 as FQNEAQ (reference sequence). The sequenced material came from PBMCs. The chain carries TRBV7-9 and TRBJ1-2; no reliable D call. The sequence was collected from a woman between 40 and 55 years old in good health and CMV-seropositive. CDR3 bases: TGTGCCAGCAGCTTTGGAGACTATGGCTACACCTTC. It specifies CASSFGDYGYTF.